This paragraph covers one TCR beta chain sequence. No antigen is known for it. Germline CDR1 MNHNY, CDR2 SVGAGI (reference sequence). CDR3 size: 14 residues. Germline trimming cut 11 bases from V and 4 bases from J; bases unmatched to any gene: 10. This entry belongs to a study of early T cells in non-severe SARS-CoV-2 infection. Turning to the study itself: Bulk RNA from unsorted whole blood was sequenced; chains were unpaired. The study's findings and limits: Matching against VDJdb likely underestimated virus-specific expansions, favoring anti-spike CD8.

The TCR library protocol attached unique molecular identifiers to the individual cDNA molecules. From the 5' RACE reads, TCRdb called clonotypes with MiXCR, one entry per CDR3 protein. The profile shows about 31,000 distinct CDR3 sequences, 5.5% to 6% of them singletons. Specimen: whole blood. The chain recombines TRBV6-6 with TRBJ2-7; 11 bases map to TRBD2. The TCR comes from an adult who was a healthcare worker with PCR-confirmed SARS-CoV-2 infection or an uninfected control (not recorded which). In DNA, the CDR3 is TGTGCCTGCCACACTAGCGGGGGCGTATACGAGCAGTACTTC. Protein sequence: CACHTSGGVYEQYF.